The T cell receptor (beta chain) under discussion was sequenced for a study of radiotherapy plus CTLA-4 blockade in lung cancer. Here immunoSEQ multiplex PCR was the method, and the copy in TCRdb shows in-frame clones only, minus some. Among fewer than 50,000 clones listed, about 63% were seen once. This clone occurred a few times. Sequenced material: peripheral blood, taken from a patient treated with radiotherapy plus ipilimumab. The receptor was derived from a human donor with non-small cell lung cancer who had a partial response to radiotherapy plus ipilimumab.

CDR3 sequence reads: CASSFGGVGQPQHF. In DNA form, the CDR3 reads TGTGCCAGCAGCTTTGGGGGGGTAGGTCAGCCCCAGCATTTT. The J gene is TRBJ1-5, the V gene TRBV7-9; maybe TRBD1 (5 bases). The ends were cut back, 3 bases at V and 6 bases at J, with 12 bases in the middle. This CDR3 has 14 residues. Germline loops: CDR1 SEHNR, CDR2 FQNEAQ (reference sequence). Full variable domain (missing parts from reference TRBV7-9 and TRBJ1-5): DTGVSQNPRHKITKRGQNVTFRCDPISEHNRLYWYRQTLGQGPEFLTYFQNEAQLEKSRLLSDRFSAERPKGSFSTLEIQRTEQGDSAMYLCASSFGGVGQPQHFGDGTRLSIL.